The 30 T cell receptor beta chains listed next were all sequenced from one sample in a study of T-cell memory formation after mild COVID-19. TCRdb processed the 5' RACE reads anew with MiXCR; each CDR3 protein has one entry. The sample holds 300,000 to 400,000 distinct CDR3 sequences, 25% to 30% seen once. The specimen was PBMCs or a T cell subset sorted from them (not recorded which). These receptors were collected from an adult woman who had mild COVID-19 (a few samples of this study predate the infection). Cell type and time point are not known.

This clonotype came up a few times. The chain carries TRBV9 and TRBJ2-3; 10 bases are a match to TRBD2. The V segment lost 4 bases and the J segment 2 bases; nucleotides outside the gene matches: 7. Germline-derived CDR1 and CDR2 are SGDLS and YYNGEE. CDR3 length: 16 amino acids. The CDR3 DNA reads TGTGCCAGCAGCCGAGGACTAGCGGATGCCACAGATACGCAGTATTTT. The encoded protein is CASSRGLADATDTQYF.

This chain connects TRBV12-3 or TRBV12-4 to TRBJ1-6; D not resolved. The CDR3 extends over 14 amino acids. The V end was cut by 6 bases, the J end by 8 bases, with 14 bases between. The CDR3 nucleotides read TGTGCCAGCAGCCGGACGGTGAGAGATTCACCCCTCCACTTT. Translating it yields CASSRTVRDSPLHF.

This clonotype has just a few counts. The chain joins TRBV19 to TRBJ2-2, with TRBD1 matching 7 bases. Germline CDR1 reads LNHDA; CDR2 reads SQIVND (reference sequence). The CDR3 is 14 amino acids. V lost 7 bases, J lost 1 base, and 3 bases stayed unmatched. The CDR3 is CASKRTGNTGELFF. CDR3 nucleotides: TGTGCCAGTAAAAGGACAGGGAACACCGGGGAGCTGTTTTTT.

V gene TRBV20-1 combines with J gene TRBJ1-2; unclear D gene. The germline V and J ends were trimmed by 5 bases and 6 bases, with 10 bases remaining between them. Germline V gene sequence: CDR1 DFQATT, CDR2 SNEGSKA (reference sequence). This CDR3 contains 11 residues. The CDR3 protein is CSAGVGNGYTF. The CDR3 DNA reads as TGCAGTGCTGGGGTAGGGAATGGCTACACCTTC.

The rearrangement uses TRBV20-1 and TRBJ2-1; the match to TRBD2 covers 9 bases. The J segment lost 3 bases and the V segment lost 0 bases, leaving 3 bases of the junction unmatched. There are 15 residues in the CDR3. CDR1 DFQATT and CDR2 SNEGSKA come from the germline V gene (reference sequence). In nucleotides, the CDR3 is TGCAGTGCTAGAGATCGGCGGGGGGGCTACAATGAGCAGTTCTTC. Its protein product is CSARDRRGGYNEQFF.

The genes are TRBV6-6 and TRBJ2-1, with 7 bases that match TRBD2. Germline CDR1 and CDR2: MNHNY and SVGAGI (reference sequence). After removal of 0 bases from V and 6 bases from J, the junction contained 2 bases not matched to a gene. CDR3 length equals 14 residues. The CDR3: CASSYSSGGNEQFF. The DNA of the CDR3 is TGTGCCAGCAGTTACTCGTCGGGGGGCAATGAGCAGTTCTTC.

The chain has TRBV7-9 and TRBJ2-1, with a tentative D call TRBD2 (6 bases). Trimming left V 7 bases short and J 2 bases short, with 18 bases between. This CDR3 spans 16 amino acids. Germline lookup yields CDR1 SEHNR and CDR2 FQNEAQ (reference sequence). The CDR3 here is CASNPFSGTPYNEQFF. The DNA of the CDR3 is TGTGCCAGCAACCCCTTCTCCGGGACTCCCTACAATGAGCAGTTCTTC.

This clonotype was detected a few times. For the CDR3, the DNA is TGCGCCAGCAGCCAAGTAGCAGGGGGCGTAGAGGTGCAGTACTTC. This sequence encodes CASSQVAGGVEVQYF. This rearrangement joins TRBV4-1 to TRBJ2-7; 8 bases line up with TRBD1. The V and J ends lost 1 base and 9 bases, in that order; junction bases with no gene match: 11. The CDR3 contains 15 residues. The germline V gene has CDR1 MGHRA and CDR2 YSYEKL.

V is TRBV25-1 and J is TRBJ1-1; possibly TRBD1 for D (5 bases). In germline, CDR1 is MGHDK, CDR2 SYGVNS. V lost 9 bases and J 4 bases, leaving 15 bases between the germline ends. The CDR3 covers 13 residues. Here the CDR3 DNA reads TGTGCCAGTACCTCCACAGGTCTCACTGAAGCTTTCTTT. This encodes CASTSTGLTEAFF.

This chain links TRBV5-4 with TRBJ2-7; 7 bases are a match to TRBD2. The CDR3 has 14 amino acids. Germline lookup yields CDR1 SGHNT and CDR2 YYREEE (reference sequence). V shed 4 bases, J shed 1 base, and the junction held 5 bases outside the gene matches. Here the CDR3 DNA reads TGTGCCAGCAGCGGACCGGGGGGTTCCTACGAGCAGTACTTC. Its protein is CASSGPGGSYEQYF.

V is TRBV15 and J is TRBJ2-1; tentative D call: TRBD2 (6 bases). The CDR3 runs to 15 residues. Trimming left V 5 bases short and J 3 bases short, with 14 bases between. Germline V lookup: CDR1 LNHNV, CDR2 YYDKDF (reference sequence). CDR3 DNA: TGTGCCACCAGCGGAGGGCCTCCTCTCTACAATGAGCAGTTCTTC. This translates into CATSGGPPLYNEQFF.

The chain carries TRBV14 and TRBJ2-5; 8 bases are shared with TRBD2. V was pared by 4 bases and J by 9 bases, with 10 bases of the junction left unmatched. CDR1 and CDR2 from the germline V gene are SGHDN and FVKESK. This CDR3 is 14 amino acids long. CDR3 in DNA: TGTGCCAGCAGCCCGGGGGGGCCCGGGGGGGCCCAGTACTTC. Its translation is CASSPGGPGGAQYF.

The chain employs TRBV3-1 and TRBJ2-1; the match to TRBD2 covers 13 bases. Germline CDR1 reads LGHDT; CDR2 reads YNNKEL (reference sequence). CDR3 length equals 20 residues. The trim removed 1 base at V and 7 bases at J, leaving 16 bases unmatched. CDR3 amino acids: CASSQVSPLILAGGINEQFF. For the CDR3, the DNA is TGTGCCAGCAGCCAAGTCAGTCCCCTTATACTAGCGGGAGGGATAAATGAGCAGTTCTTC.

CDR3 bases: TGTGCCAGCAGTGACATTTCCGGACTAGACCAAGAGACCCAGTACTTC. Its translation is CASSDISGLDQETQYF. The V call is TRBV2, the J call TRBJ2-5, with TRBD2 matching 7 bases. Germline CDR1 is SNHLY and CDR2 is FYNNEI. V lost 3 bases to trimming and J lost 0 bases; unmatched junction nucleotides: 7. CDR3 size: 16 residues.

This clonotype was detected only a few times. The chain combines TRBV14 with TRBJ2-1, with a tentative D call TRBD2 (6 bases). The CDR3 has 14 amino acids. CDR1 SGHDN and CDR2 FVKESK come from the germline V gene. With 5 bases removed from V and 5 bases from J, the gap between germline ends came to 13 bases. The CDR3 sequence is CASSKRVSDNEQFF. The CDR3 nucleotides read TGTGCCAGCAGCAAGCGGGTCTCAGACAATGAGCAGTTCTTC. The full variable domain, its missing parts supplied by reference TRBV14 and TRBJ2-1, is EAGVTQFPSHSVIEKGQTVTLRCDPISGHDNLYWYRRVMGKEIKFLLHFVKESKQDESGMPNNRFLAERTGGTYSTLKVQPAELEDSGVYFCASSKRVSDNEQFFGPGTRLTVL.

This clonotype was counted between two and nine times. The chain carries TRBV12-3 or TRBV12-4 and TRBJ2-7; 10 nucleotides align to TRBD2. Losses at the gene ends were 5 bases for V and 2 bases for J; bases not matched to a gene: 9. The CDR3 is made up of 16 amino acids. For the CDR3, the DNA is TGTGCCAGCAGTCGATCGGGACTAGCGCAACCCTACGAGCAGTACTTC. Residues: CASSRSGLAQPYEQYF.

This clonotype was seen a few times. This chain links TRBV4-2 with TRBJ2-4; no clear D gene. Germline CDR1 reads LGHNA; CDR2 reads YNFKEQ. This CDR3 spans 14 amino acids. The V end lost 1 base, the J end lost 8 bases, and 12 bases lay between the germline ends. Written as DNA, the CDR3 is TGTGCCAGCAGCCAAGCGGGTCATGGGTACATTCAGTACTTC. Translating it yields CASSQAGHGYIQYF.

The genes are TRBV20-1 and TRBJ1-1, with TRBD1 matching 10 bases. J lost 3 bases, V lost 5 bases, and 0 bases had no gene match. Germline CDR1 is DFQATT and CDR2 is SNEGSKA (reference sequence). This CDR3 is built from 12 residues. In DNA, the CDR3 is TGCAGTGCTGGGACAGGGGACACTGAAGCTTTCTTT. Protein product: CSAGTGDTEAFF.

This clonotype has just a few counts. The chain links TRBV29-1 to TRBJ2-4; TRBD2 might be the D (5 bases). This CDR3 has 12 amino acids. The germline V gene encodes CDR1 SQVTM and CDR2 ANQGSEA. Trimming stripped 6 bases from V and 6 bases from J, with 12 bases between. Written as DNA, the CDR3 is TGCAGCGTGGCAGAGGCGGGAAACATTCAGTACTTC. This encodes CSVAEAGNIQYF.

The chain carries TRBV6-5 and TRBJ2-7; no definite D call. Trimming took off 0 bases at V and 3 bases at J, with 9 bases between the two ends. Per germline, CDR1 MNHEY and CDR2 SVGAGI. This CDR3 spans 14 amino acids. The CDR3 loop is CASSYSSQDYEQYF. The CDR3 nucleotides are TGTGCCAGCAGTTACTCCTCGCAGGACTACGAGCAGTACTTC.

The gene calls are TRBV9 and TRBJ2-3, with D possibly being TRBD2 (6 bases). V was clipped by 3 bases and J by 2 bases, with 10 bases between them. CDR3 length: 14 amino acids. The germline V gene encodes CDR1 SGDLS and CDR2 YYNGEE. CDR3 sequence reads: CASSAWGVTDTQYF. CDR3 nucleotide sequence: TGTGCCAGCAGCGCGTGGGGGGTCACAGATACGCAGTATTTT.

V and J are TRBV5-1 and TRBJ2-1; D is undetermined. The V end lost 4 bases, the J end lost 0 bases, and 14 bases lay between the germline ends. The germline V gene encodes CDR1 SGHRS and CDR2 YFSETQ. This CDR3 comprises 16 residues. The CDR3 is CASSSRQGGSYNEQFF. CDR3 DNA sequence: TGCGCCAGCAGCAGTAGACAAGGTGGCTCCTACAATGAGCAGTTCTTC.

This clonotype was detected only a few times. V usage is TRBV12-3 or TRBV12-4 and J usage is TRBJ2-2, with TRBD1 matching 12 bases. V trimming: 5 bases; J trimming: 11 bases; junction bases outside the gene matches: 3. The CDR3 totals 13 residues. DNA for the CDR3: TGTGCCAGCAGTCCGGGACAGGGGGCAGAGCTGTTTTTT. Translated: CASSPGQGAELFF.

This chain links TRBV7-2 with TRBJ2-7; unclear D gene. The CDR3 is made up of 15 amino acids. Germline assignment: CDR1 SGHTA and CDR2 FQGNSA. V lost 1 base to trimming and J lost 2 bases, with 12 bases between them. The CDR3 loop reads CASSLDRPSAYEQYF. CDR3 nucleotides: TGTGCCAGCAGCTTAGATAGGCCCTCCGCCTACGAGCAGTACTTC.

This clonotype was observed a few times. Written as DNA, the CDR3 is TGTGCCAGCAGCTCCGGACTAGCGGGGAACACAGATACGCAGTATTTT. Translating it yields CASSSGLAGNTDTQYF. The J gene is TRBJ2-3, the V gene TRBV11-2; TRBD2 aligns across 12 bases. Trimming took 4 bases from V and 2 from J; bases not matched to a gene: 4. The CDR3 runs 16 residues. CDR1 and CDR2 from the germline V gene are SGHAT and FQNNGV. Drawing the rest from reference TRBV11-2 and TRBJ2-3, the complete variable domain is EAGVAQSPRYKIIEKRQSVAFWCNPISGHATLYWYQQILGQGPKLLIQFQNNGVVDDSQLPKDRFSAERLKGVDSTLKIQPAKLEDSAVYLCASSSGLAGNTDTQYFGPGTRLTVL.

The CDR3 DNA reads as TGCAGTGCTTGGACTAGCGGGGGGAGAACGACCGGGGAGCTGTTTTTT. The encoded protein is CSAWTSGGRTTGELFF. The genes are TRBV20-1 and TRBJ2-2; 14 bases are a match to TRBD2. This CDR3 has 16 amino acids. Germline CDR1 and CDR2: DFQATT and SNEGSKA (reference sequence). J was trimmed by 5 bases and V by 5 bases; bases with no gene match: 7.

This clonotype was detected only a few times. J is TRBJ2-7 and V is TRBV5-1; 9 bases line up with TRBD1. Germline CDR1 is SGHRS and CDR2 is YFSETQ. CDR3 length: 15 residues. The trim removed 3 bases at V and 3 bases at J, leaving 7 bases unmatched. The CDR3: CASSSEPGQGYEQYF. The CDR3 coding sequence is TGCGCCAGCAGCTCCGAACCGGGACAGGGCTACGAGCAGTACTTC.

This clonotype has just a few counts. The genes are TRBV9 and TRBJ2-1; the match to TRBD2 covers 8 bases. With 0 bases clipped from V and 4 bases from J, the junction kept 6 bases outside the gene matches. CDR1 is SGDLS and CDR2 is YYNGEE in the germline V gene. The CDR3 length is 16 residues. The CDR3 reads CASSVAQAGVYNEQFF. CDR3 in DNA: TGTGCCAGCAGCGTAGCTCAAGCGGGGGTGTACAATGAGCAGTTCTTC.

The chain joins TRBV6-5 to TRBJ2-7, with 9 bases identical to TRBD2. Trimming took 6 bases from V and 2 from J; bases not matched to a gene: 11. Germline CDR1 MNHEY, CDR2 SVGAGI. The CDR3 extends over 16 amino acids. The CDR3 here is CASRYGSGGATYEQYF. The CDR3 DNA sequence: TGTGCCAGCAGGTATGGTAGCGGGGGAGCCACCTACGAGCAGTACTTC.

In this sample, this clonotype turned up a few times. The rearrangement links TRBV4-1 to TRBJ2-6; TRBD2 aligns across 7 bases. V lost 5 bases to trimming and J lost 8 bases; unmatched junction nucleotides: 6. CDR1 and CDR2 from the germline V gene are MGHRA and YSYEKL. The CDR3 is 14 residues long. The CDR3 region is CASSEWGGTNVLTF. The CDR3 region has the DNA TGCGCCAGCAGCGAGTGGGGAGGGACCAACGTCCTGACTTTC.